The rows below give T cell receptor beta chains drawn from one sample of a study of shared clonotypes between healthy human individuals. Data came from immunoSEQ multiplex PCR; TCRdb stores just in-frame clones and leaves some out. The sample lists about 1.5 million clones; 95% to 99% were seen once. The material sequenced was naive CD4+ T cells sorted from blood. Receptors originate from a man aged 25-45 years in good health. Each CDR3 is given with its conserved first and last residue. D genes are given only for firm matches. Some rows have no size entry. The others give once, few or many, or a class for an expanded clone.

j_call v_call clone_size d_call cdr3_nt cdr3_aa
TRBJ2-2 TRBV7-3 . TRBD1 TGTGCCAGCAGCAAAAGGACAGGGCGTAACACCGGGGAGCTGTTTTTT CASSKRTGRNTGELFF
TRBJ2-5 TRBV19 . TRBD2 TGTGCCAGTAGTCTCCAAGCGGGAGGACAGGCCCAGTACTTC CASSLQAGGQAQYF
TRBJ2-1 TRBV15 . TRBD2 TGTGCCACCAGCACCGGAAACGCGGGAGGCCTTTACAATGAGCAGTTCTTC CATSTGNAGGLYNEQFF
TRBJ2-3 TRBV27 . . TGTGCCAGCAGCAGAGGGGGACACCGCACAGATACGCAGTATTTT CASSRGGHRTDTQYF
TRBJ2-5 TRBV19 . . TGTGCCAGTAGCCACGGACGGTTCACGCAGACCCAGTACTTC CASSHGRFTQTQYF
TRBJ2-1 TRBV7-9 . . TGTGCCAGCAGCTTAATTTTAGCGCCCTACAATGAGCAGTTCTTC CASSLILAPYNEQFF
TRBJ2-3 TRBV2 . . TGTGCCAGCGGGGAATTTGATACGCAGTATTTT CASGEFDTQYF
TRBJ2-1 TRBV11-2 . . TGTGCCAGCAGCTTAGAGATGGGTAGAAACAATGAGCAGTTCTTC CASSLEMGRNNEQFF
TRBJ2-7 TRBV5-4 . . TGTGCCAGCAGCCACAGGACAGCCAGCTACGAGCAGTACTTC CASSHRTASYEQYF
TRBJ2-3 TRBV4-1 . . TGCGCCAGCAGCCAAGACGCAACGAGCACAGATACGCAGTATTTT CASSQDATSTDTQYF
TRBJ2-1 TRBV9 . TRBD2 TGTGCCAGCAGCTCCGGGGGGGGAAGCTCCTACAATGAGCAGTTCTTC CASSSGGGSSYNEQFF
TRBJ2-7 TRBV2 . . TGTGCCAGCAGAGTAGCTAGCGCCGTCTACGAGCAGTACTTC CASRVASAVYEQYF
TRBJ2-1 TRBV19 once . TGTGCCAGTAAAAAAGCGGCGAACAATGAGCAGTTCTTC CASKKAANNEQFF
TRBJ2-6 TRBV9 . . TGTGCCAGCAGCGTAGAAGGAAGCTCTGGGGCCAACGTCCTGACTTTC CASSVEGSSGANVLTF
TRBJ1-2 TRBV28 . . TGTGCCAGCACGGGGGTTGGGCTTGGTGGCTACACCTTC CASTGVGLGGYTF
TRBJ2-2 TRBV11-2 . . TGTGCCAGCAGCGTAGGCACCGGGGAGCTGTTTTTT CASSVGTGELFF
TRBJ1-1 TRBV6-5 once . TGTGCCAGCAGTTACAGGCCCCTCACTGAAGCTTTCTTT CASSYRPLTEAFF
TRBJ2-3 TRBV11-2 . TRBD2 TGTGCCAGCAGCAAGCCCCTCCCTAGCGGGAGGGCGACAGATACGCAGTATTTT CASSKPLPSGRATDTQYF
TRBJ2-7 TRBV28 . TRBD1 TGTGCCAGCAGTTATCCCGACAGGGCCTACTACGAGCAGTACTTC CASSYPDRAYYEQYF
TRBJ1-4 TRBV18 . . TGTGCCAGCTCACCACGGACGGCAACTAATGAAAAACTGTTTTTT CASSPRTATNEKLFF
TRBJ2-4 TRBV28 once . TGTGCCAGCAGTTTATCCGTGACAGGCTTAAACATTCAGTACTTC CASSLSVTGLNIQYF
TRBJ2-1 TRBV27 . TRBD1 TGTGCCAGCAGTACCGGGACAGGGCCCCATGAGCAGTTCTTC CASSTGTGPHEQFF
TRBJ2-1 TRBV28 . TRBD2 TGTGCCAGCAGTCCCCTAGCGGGAGCCTACAATGAGCAGTTCTTC CASSPLAGAYNEQFF
TRBJ2-7 TRBV4-3 . TRBD1 TGCGCCAGCAGCCAAGCTCTGGGACAGGGGTACGAGCAGTACTTC CASSQALGQGYEQYF
TRBJ2-7 TRBV12-5 . TRBD1 TGTGCTAGTGGACCGGGACAGGGAGCCTACGAGCAGTACTTC CASGPGQGAYEQYF
TRBJ2-1 TRBV7-9 . TRBD1 TGTGCCAGCAGCTTCGACAGGGGGCCTCACAATGAGCAGTTCTTC CASSFDRGPHNEQFF
TRBJ2-1 TRBV6-6 . . TGTGCCAGCAGTTCCCCGACAGCCTCCTACAATGAGCAGTTCTTC CASSSPTASYNEQFF
TRBJ1-5 TRBV6-1 . . TGTGCCAGCAGCTTAAACGGACAGCGCAATCAGCCCCAGCATTTT CASSLNGQRNQPQHF
TRBJ1-2 TRBV9 . . TGTGCCAGCAGCGTAGCTGTGGGCTTGAACTATGGCTACACCTTC CASSVAVGLNYGYTF
TRBJ2-3 TRBV5-4 . . TGTGCCAGCACCCATCGGTCGCCCCCGAATCAGGGAATAGATACGCAGTATTTT CASTHRSPPNQGIDTQYF
TRBJ2-2 TRBV10-1 few . TGCGCCAGCAGTGAGTTCGCAGCCGGGGAGCTGTTTTTT CASSEFAAGELFF
TRBJ2-1 TRBV25-1 . . TGTGCCAGCAGTGTGGGGTCAAGCAGCTCCTACAATGAGCAGTTCTTC CASSVGSSSSYNEQFF
TRBJ2-7 TRBV15 . . TGTGCCACCAGCAGAGATGAGCGCCTCCGGCAGTACTTC CATSRDERLRQYF
TRBJ2-1 TRBV19 . . TGTGCCAGTAGTATCACCGGGAGCTACAATGAGCAGTTCTTC CASSITGSYNEQFF
TRBJ2-3 TRBV10-1 . . TGCGCCAGCAGCTCGGGAATTTCGGGAGCGCAGTATTTT CASSSGISGAQYF
TRBJ2-1 TRBV25-1 . . TGTGCCAGCGGGAGCACACCCCGGGATGAGCAGTTCTTC CASGSTPRDEQFF
TRBJ2-7 TRBV6-5 . TRBD2 TGTGCCAGCAGTCGCCCCGGGCTAGCGGGAGGCGAGCAGTACTTC CASSRPGLAGGEQYF
TRBJ2-7 TRBV18 . TRBD1 TGTGCCAGCTCACGGCGGACAGGGGGCAGGGACGAGCAGTACTTC CASSRRTGGRDEQYF
TRBJ2-5 TRBV7-2 once . TGTGCCAGCAGGCCTACATTCTCTATGGTGCAAGAGACCCAGTACTTC CASRPTFSMVQETQYF
TRBJ1-2 TRBV29-1 . . TGCAGCGTGGGGGGTCTTGTCTATGGCTACACCTTC CSVGGLVYGYTF
TRBJ2-1 TRBV7-2 . . TGTGCCAGCAGCATACTCGGGTTCCATGATGAGCAGTTCTTC CASSILGFHDEQFF
TRBJ2-1 TRBV7-2 . TRBD2 TGTGCCAGCAGCTTTGACTTTAGCGGGCTGTACAATGAGCAGTTCTTC CASSFDFSGLYNEQFF
TRBJ1-5 TRBV10-3 . TRBD1 TGTGCCACTACTGTGACGGGACAGGGCAATCAGCCCCAGCATTTT CATTVTGQGNQPQHF
TRBJ2-1 TRBV11-2 . TRBD1 TGTGCCAGCAGGCCTATGGAGGGACAGGGGGCTTATGAGCAGTTCTTC CASRPMEGQGAYEQFF
TRBJ2-4 TRBV15 . TRBD1 TGTGCCACCAGCAGAGACCAGGGGGTAGCCAAAAACATTCAGTACTTC CATSRDQGVAKNIQYF
TRBJ2-5 TRBV9 . TRBD1 TGTGCCAGCAGCGTTGGGACAGGGGGCAAGACCCAGTACTTC CASSVGTGGKTQYF